A selection of T cell receptor beta chains follows, all from one sample in a study of blood T cells in healthy people across ages. TCRdb re-called the 5' RACE reads through MiXCR, storing one row per CDR3 protein. This sample has under 2 million distinct CDR3 sequences, with about 31% found just once. Sequenced: blood. The receptors come from a woman between 25 and 40 years old in good health. Each CDR3 is given with its conserved first and last residue. Fields, in order: clone size, V gene, J gene, D gene, CDR3 DNA, CDR3 protein. The D gene is left open where the match is weak. The size of a clone is reported for some rows only, either as once, few or many, or as a class for expanded clones.

clone size: -
V gene: TRBV5-1
J gene: TRBJ2-7
D gene: -
CDR3 DNA: TGCGCCAGCAGCTTCAGTTCAGACTCCTACGAGCAGTACTTC
CDR3 protein: CASSFSSDSYEQYF

clone size: -
V gene: TRBV4-2
J gene: TRBJ2-2
D gene: TRBD2
CDR3 DNA: TGTGCCAGCAGCCAAGTGACTAGCTTCTTCACCGGGGAGCTGTTTTTT
CDR3 protein: CASSQVTSFFTGELFF

clone size: -
V gene: TRBV29-1
J gene: TRBJ2-3
D gene: TRBD2
CDR3 DNA: TGCAGCGTCAGGAGTCCCAGCGGGGTACGGGGCACAGATACGCAGTATTTT
CDR3 protein: CSVRSPSGVRGTDTQYF

clone size: -
V gene: TRBV4-2
J gene: TRBJ2-7
D gene: TRBD2
CDR3 DNA: TGTGCCAGCAGCCGGGAGCGGGGGGACCTCTCCTACGAGCAGTACTTC
CDR3 protein: CASSRERGDLSYEQYF

clone size: few
V gene: TRBV20-1
J gene: TRBJ2-3
D gene: -
CDR3 DNA: TGCAGTGCTAGAGATTCCCAGGGTGGGGGTGGTACGCAGTATTTT
CDR3 protein: CSARDSQGGGGTQYF

clone size: few
V gene: TRBV29-1
J gene: TRBJ2-5
D gene: TRBD2
CDR3 DNA: TGCAGCGGCCTAAGCGGGGAAGAGACCCAGTACTTC
CDR3 protein: CSGLSGEETQYF

clone size: few
V gene: TRBV5-1
J gene: TRBJ2-1
D gene: TRBD1
CDR3 DNA: TGCGCCAGCAGCTTGGCCGGTAGACAGGGAAACAATGAGCAGTTCTTC
CDR3 protein: CASSLAGRQGNNEQFF

clone size: -
V gene: TRBV9
J gene: TRBJ2-1
D gene: TRBD2
CDR3 DNA: TGTGCCAGCAGCGTAGGAATTGGGGCCGGGACTAGCGGGAGCAATGAGCAGTTCTTC
CDR3 protein: CASSVGIGAGTSGSNEQFF

clone size: few
V gene: TRBV27
J gene: TRBJ2-3
D gene: -
CDR3 DNA: TGTGCCAGCAGGTATACGCAGTATTTT
CDR3 protein: CASRYTQYF

clone size: -
V gene: TRBV20-1
J gene: TRBJ2-1
D gene: TRBD2
CDR3 DNA: TGCAGTGCTATTAGCGGGGGGGGGGCTGGTAATGAGCAGTTCTTC
CDR3 protein: CSAISGGGAGNEQFF

clone size: -
V gene: TRBV5-1
J gene: TRBJ1-1
D gene: TRBD1
CDR3 DNA: TGCGCCAGCCGTGCCCAGACAGGGATTAACACTGAAGCTTTCTTT
CDR3 protein: CASRAQTGINTEAFF

clone size: few
V gene: TRBV20-1
J gene: TRBJ1-6
D gene: -
CDR3 DNA: TGCAGTGCCGAACCGGGACATAATAATTCACCCCTCCACTTT
CDR3 protein: CSAEPGHNNSPLHF

clone size: -
V gene: TRBV9
J gene: TRBJ2-6
D gene: -
CDR3 DNA: TGTGCCAGCAGCGAGCTAGCTATACTCACTGGGGCCAACGTCCTGACTTTC
CDR3 protein: CASSELAILTGANVLTF

clone size: -
V gene: TRBV24-1
J gene: TRBJ1-5
D gene: -
CDR3 DNA: TGTGCCACCAGTGATTCACATAGCAATCAGCCCCAGCATTTT
CDR3 protein: CATSDSHSNQPQHF

clone size: -
V gene: TRBV20-1
J gene: TRBJ2-5
D gene: -
CDR3 DNA: TGCAGTGCTCCAAATAGGGGGGGAGGCCCCCAAGAGACCCAGTACTTC
CDR3 protein: CSAPNRGGGPQETQYF

clone size: few
V gene: TRBV15
J gene: TRBJ2-1
D gene: TRBD1
CDR3 DNA: TGTGCCACCAGCAGGGACAGGCTTAATGAGCAGTTCTTC
CDR3 protein: CATSRDRLNEQFF

clone size: few
V gene: TRBV10-3
J gene: TRBJ2-7
D gene: TRBD2
CDR3 DNA: TGTGCCCTCAGTGACGGGGGGGCCTACGAGCAGTACTTC
CDR3 protein: CALSDGGAYEQYF

clone size: -
V gene: TRBV30
J gene: TRBJ2-7
D gene: TRBD1
CDR3 DNA: TGTGCCTGGAGCCTACCTCGGACAGGGATACTCTACGAGCAGTACTTC
CDR3 protein: CAWSLPRTGILYEQYF

clone size: few
V gene: TRBV10-3
J gene: TRBJ2-3
D gene: -
CDR3 DNA: TGTGCCATCAGTGACCATAGTGTAGACACAGATACGCAGTATTTT
CDR3 protein: CAISDHSVDTDTQYF

clone size: -
V gene: TRBV18
J gene: TRBJ2-6
D gene: TRBD1
CDR3 DNA: TGTGCCAGCTCACCATCGCCGGGACAGGGGGTTACTGGGGCCAACGTCCTGACTTTC
CDR3 protein: CASSPSPGQGVTGANVLTF

clone size: -
V gene: TRBV5-5
J gene: TRBJ2-5
D gene: TRBD2
CDR3 DNA: TGTGCCAGCAGCTTGTGGTGGGGTGGCGGGAGGACCCAAGAGACCCAGTACTTC
CDR3 protein: CASSLWWGGGRTQETQYF

clone size: few
V gene: TRBV9
J gene: TRBJ2-5
D gene: -
CDR3 DNA: TGTGCCAGCAGCAGGACTCCAACCGAGACCCAGTACTTC
CDR3 protein: CASSRTPTETQYF

clone size: -
V gene: TRBV6-1
J gene: TRBJ1-5
D gene: -
CDR3 DNA: TGTGCCAGCAGTGACAGGGGTAAGGAGCGCAATCAGCCCCAGCATTTT
CDR3 protein: CASSDRGKERNQPQHF

clone size: -
V gene: TRBV5-1
J gene: TRBJ2-1
D gene: TRBD2
CDR3 DNA: TGCGCCTGCAGCAAACTAGCGGGAACCTCCTACAATGAGCAGTTCTTC
CDR3 protein: CACSKLAGTSYNEQFF

clone size: -
V gene: TRBV3-1
J gene: TRBJ2-7
D gene: TRBD2
CDR3 DNA: TGTGCCAGCAGCCAAGGGGGACTAGCTCACAAGCAGTACTTC
CDR3 protein: CASSQGGLAHKQYF

clone size: -
V gene: TRBV27
J gene: TRBJ1-2
D gene: -
CDR3 DNA: TGTGCCAGCAGCCAGGGCGCCGGGACATTTATCTATGGCTACACCTTC
CDR3 protein: CASSQGAGTFIYGYTF

clone size: -
V gene: TRBV28
J gene: TRBJ2-7
D gene: -
CDR3 DNA: TGTGCCAGCAGTCCCATGGGGGCATGGTACGAGCAGTACTTC
CDR3 protein: CASSPMGAWYEQYF

clone size: -
V gene: TRBV5-1
J gene: TRBJ1-1
D gene: -
CDR3 DNA: TGCGCCAGCAGCTTGGACAGTCCGGCTCGGGGTCGCACTGAAGCTTTCTTT
CDR3 protein: CASSLDSPARGRTEAFF

clone size: few
V gene: TRBV27
J gene: TRBJ2-7
D gene: -
CDR3 DNA: TGTGCCAGCAGTTTATCCTTTGGGGGGAGCGACTCCTACGAGCAGTACTTC
CDR3 protein: CASSLSFGGSDSYEQYF

clone size: -
V gene: TRBV5-1
J gene: TRBJ2-7
D gene: -
CDR3 DNA: TGCGCCAGCAGCCCGGATGCGGACGGAGCCTACGAGCAGTACTTC
CDR3 protein: CASSPDADGAYEQYF

clone size: many
V gene: TRBV29-1
J gene: TRBJ2-7
D gene: -
CDR3 DNA: TGCAGCGTTGCGAGGAGCTCCTACGAGCAGTACTTC
CDR3 protein: CSVARSSYEQYF

clone size: few
V gene: TRBV2
J gene: TRBJ2-7
D gene: -
CDR3 DNA: TGTGCCAGCACCCTTCTCAGCTACGAGCAGTACTTC
CDR3 protein: CASTLLSYEQYF

clone size: few
V gene: TRBV27
J gene: TRBJ2-7
D gene: -
CDR3 DNA: TGTGCCAGCAGTTTATCCGGGGGGCCCCTTTTCTCCTACGAGCAGTACTTC
CDR3 protein: CASSLSGGPLFSYEQYF

clone size: -
V gene: TRBV4-1
J gene: TRBJ1-1
D gene: -
CDR3 DNA: TGCGCCAGCAGCCAACCCCCGGGGGCTGAAGCTTTCTTT
CDR3 protein: CASSQPPGAEAFF

clone size: -
V gene: TRBV12-3/TRBV12-4
J gene: TRBJ2-7
D gene: -
CDR3 DNA: TGTGCCAGCAGGGACCAGGGGAACTGGGCCTACAATGAGCAGTACTTC
CDR3 protein: CASRDQGNWAYNEQYF

clone size: -
V gene: TRBV5-7
J gene: TRBJ2-5
D gene: -
CDR3 DNA: TGTGCCAGCAGCTCGCCCAGGGAAGAGACCCAGTACTTC
CDR3 protein: CASSSPREETQYF

clone size: few
V gene: TRBV3-1
J gene: TRBJ1-2
D gene: TRBD1
CDR3 DNA: TGTGCCAGCAGCCACCTAAGAGGGGGCAATGGCTACACCTTC
CDR3 protein: CASSHLRGGNGYTF